Below are 27 T cell receptor beta chains sequenced from a single sample in a study of cytomegalovirus exposure and HLA in healthy donors (dated by TCRdb to 2016 to 2017). The library was prepared using the immunoSEQ multiplex PCR assay. In TCRdb, the immuneACCESS table is reduced to in-frame sequences with V and J assigned. These tables do not hold every clone; where another copy was compared, an unresolved V gene accounts for under half, and the others remain unexplained. This sample is represented by about 120,000 clones; about 82% of them were singletons. The top ten hold 4.5% to 6% of the sample. The sequencing sample was made of PBMCs. All receptors derive from a man between 18 and 29 years old in good health and CMV-seronegative.

The CDR3 coding sequence is TGTGCCAGCAGTCCGAGCGGGAGGGGGGGTGTCGATGAGCAGTTCTTC. It specifies CASSPSGRGGVDEQFF. The chain carries TRBV5-4 and TRBJ2-1; TRBD2 aligns across 10 bases. The CDR3 is 16 residues long. In germline, CDR1 is SGHNT, CDR2 YYREEE (reference sequence). V lost 5 bases, J lost 8 bases, and 13 bases stayed unmatched.

The rearrangement joins TRBV30 to TRBJ2-1; 8 bases map to TRBD2. The CDR3 has 13 residues. With 0 bases clipped from V and 9 bases from J, the junction kept 4 bases outside the gene matches. Germline-derived CDR1 and CDR2 are GTSNPN and SVGIG (reference sequence). CDR3 sequence reads: CAWSVAGASEQFF. In DNA, the CDR3 is TGTGCCTGGAGTGTAGCGGGAGCCTCTGAGCAGTTCTTC.

This chain connects TRBV7-9 to TRBJ1-1, with a possible D match to TRBD1 (5 bases). This CDR3 has 12 residues. V lost 5 bases, J lost 4 bases, and 8 bases lay in between. The V gene's germline CDR1 is SEHNR and CDR2 FQNEAQ (reference sequence). CDR3 sequence reads: CASSPGRTEAFF. CDR3 in DNA: TGTGCCAGCAGCCCAGGGCGCACTGAAGCTTTCTTT.

The table lists this clone with a count of one. DNA of the CDR3: TGTGCCAGCAGCTTAGCCCGACTAGCGGGGGTGTGGGAGACCCAGTACTTC. Amino acid sequence: CASSLARLAGVWETQYF. The chain couples TRBV7-2 to TRBJ2-5; 12 positions agree with TRBD2. The CDR3 is 17 residues long. Trimming at V came to 0 bases and at J to 5 bases, leaving 7 bases not matched to a gene. Germline lookup yields CDR1 SGHTA and CDR2 FQGNSA.

The V and J genes are TRBV7-2 and TRBJ2-1, with a possible D match to TRBD2 (6 bases). The germline V gene has CDR1 SGHTA and CDR2 FQGNSA. V was trimmed by 4 bases and J by 5 bases, leaving 12 bases between them. The CDR3 spans 14 residues. DNA for the CDR3: TGTGCCAGCAGCTGGGGGGACGGCGACAATGAGCAGTTCTTC. Its protein is CASSWGDGDNEQFF.

The chain has TRBV5-1 and TRBJ2-5, with D possibly being TRBD1 (6 bases). The V gene's germline CDR1 is SGHRS and CDR2 YFSETQ. This CDR3 comprises 16 residues. V was pared by 0 bases and J by 2 bases, with 14 bases between. This CDR3 is CASSLGTGLGQETQYF. CDR3 nucleotide sequence: TGCGCCAGCAGCTTGGGTACAGGGTTGGGTCAAGAGACCCAGTACTTC.

A few counts support this clone. The J gene is TRBJ1-1, the V gene TRBV19, with D possibly TRBD1 on 6 matching bases. Between the trimmed V and J ends, which lost 3 bases and 8 bases, there was a span of 13 bases. Germline lookup yields CDR1 LNHDA and CDR2 SQIVND (reference sequence). CDR3 length: 13 residues. CDR3 bases: TGTGCCAGTAGTATGCTCCGAGACAGGGAAGCTTTCTTT. It specifies CASSMLRDREAFF.

The CDR3 protein is CAISGTGGTNYEQYF. The DNA for the CDR3 is TGTGCCATCAGTGGGACAGGGGGGACCAACTACGAGCAGTACTTC. V and J are TRBV10-3 and TRBJ2-7; 10 bases are shared with TRBD1. From germline, CDR1 is ENHRY and CDR2 SYGVKD. This CDR3 comprises 15 residues. V was pared by 4 bases and J by 3 bases, with 6 bases of the junction left unmatched.

V and J are TRBV18 and TRBJ2-3, with D possibly being TRBD2 (6 bases). Trimming left V 3 bases short and J 4 bases short, with 11 bases between. The CDR3 has 14 residues. Germline CDR1 reads KGHSH; CDR2 reads LQKENI. For the CDR3, the DNA is TGTGCCAGCTCACCGCCCGGGACTCCAGATACGCAGTATTTT. Amino acids: CASSPPGTPDTQYF. Based on the CDR3 plus reference TRBV18 and TRBJ2-3, the full variable domain is NAGVMQNPRHLVRRRGQEARLRCSPMKGHSHVYWYRQLPEEGLKFMVYLQKENIIDESGMPKERFSAEFPKEGPSILRIQQVVRGDSAAYFCASSPPGTPDTQYFGPGTRLTVL.

The rearrangement joins TRBV7-9 to TRBJ1-1; TRBD1 might be the D (5 bases). This CDR3 comprises 13 residues. Germline-derived CDR1 and CDR2 are SEHNR and FQNEAQ (reference sequence). V was trimmed by 3 bases and J by 4 bases, leaving 9 bases between them. This CDR3 reads CASSFRGGTEAFF. CDR3 sequence (DNA): TGTGCCAGCAGCTTCCGGGGGGGCACTGAAGCTTTCTTT.

The chain's CDR3 is CASSQSGQTKASNYGYTF. DNA for the CDR3: TGCGCCAGCAGTCAATCGGGGCAGACCAAAGCCTCTAACTATGGCTACACCTTC. The chain recombines TRBV23-1 with TRBJ1-2; D perhaps matches TRBD1 (5 bases). TRBV23-1 qualifies as an ORF whose function is uncertain. This CDR3 region has 18 residues. V lost 0 bases and J lost 0, with 17 bases in between.

This chain connects TRBV4-1 to TRBJ2-6; tentatively, D is TRBD1 (6 bases). Per the germline V gene, CDR1 is MGHRA and CDR2 is YSYEKL. The CDR3 length is 15 residues. Trimming removed 4 bases from V and 0 bases from J, with 7 bases in between. CDR3 residues: CASSPGHSGANVLTF. The DNA of the CDR3 is TGCGCCAGCAGCCCGGGACACTCTGGGGCCAACGTCCTGACTTTC.

This sequence joins TRBV4-1 and TRBJ2-7, with a weak D call TRBD2 (5 bases). Germline values: CDR1 MGHRA, CDR2 YSYEKL. Trimming left V 4 bases short and J 6 bases short, with 16 bases between. This CDR3 spans 14 amino acids. The DNA for the CDR3 is TGCGCCAGCAGCCTAGCGAGGGCAGAGGCCGAGCAGTACTTC. Its translation: CASSLARAEAEQYF.

This rearrangement joins TRBV6-6 to TRBJ1-2; TRBD1 is a possible D gene (6 bases). Germline V lookup: CDR1 MNHNY, CDR2 SVGAGI (reference sequence). Trimming left V 6 bases short and J 1 base short, with 15 bases between. The CDR3 loop spans 15 amino acids. The CDR3 sequence is CASRPPGQLNYGYTF. In nucleotides, the CDR3 is TGTGCCAGCAGACCCCCCGGACAGCTTAACTATGGCTACACCTTC.

The chain employs TRBV19 and TRBJ1-2; 7 bases map to TRBD1. Germline trimming cut 10 bases from V and 3 bases from J; bases unmatched to any gene: 11. The V gene's germline CDR1 is LNHDA and CDR2 SQIVND (reference sequence). The CDR3 is 14 amino acids. The chain's CDR3 is CATSTRQGDYGYTF. CDR3 DNA: TGTGCCACTTCTACTCGACAGGGCGACTATGGCTACACCTTC.

This clone was picked up a small number of times. This rearrangement joins TRBV18 to TRBJ2-7, with 7 bases fitting TRBD1. Unmatched junction bases numbered 14, after V lost 3 bases and J lost 3 bases. CDR3 length: 17 residues. Germline V gene sequence: CDR1 KGHSH, CDR2 LQKENI. DNA of the CDR3: TGTGCCAGCTCACCGAACGTCCGGGACAGAAAATTCTACGAGCAGTACTTC. The encoded protein is CASSPNVRDRKFYEQYF.

The V and J genes are TRBV6-5 and TRBJ1-4, with D perhaps matching TRBD1 (6 bases). The CDR3 is made up of 15 amino acids. Per germline, CDR1 MNHEY and CDR2 SVGAGI. Deletions cut 2 bases from V and 5 bases from J, with 12 bases between. CDR3 sequence (DNA): TGTGCCAGCAGTTACCTATCAGGGGTCAATGAAAAACTGTTTTTT. It specifies CASSYLSGVNEKLFF.

V usage is TRBV6-1 and J usage is TRBJ1-5, with D possibly being TRBD1 (5 bases). The V end lost 4 bases, the J end lost 4 bases, and 17 bases lay between the germline ends. Germline V gives CDR1 MNHNS, CDR2 SASEGT. The CDR3 consists of 16 residues. The CDR3 DNA sequence: TGTGCCAGCAGTGGAATCCTCCAGGGTTTGAATCAGCCCCAGCATTTT. Encoded protein: CASSGILQGLNQPQHF.

J is TRBJ2-3 and V is TRBV5-1; 9 bases match TRBD2. This CDR3 spans 16 amino acids. Germline loops: CDR1 SGHRS, CDR2 YFSETQ. After removal of 3 bases from V and 2 bases from J, the junction contained 7 bases not matched to a gene. The CDR3 DNA follows: TGCGCCAGCAGCTCCGGACTAGCGACAGCCACAGATACGCAGTATTTT. It is translated as CASSSGLATATDTQYF.

CDR3 sequence reads: CASSGQGAKDTQYF. CDR3 sequence (DNA): TGTGCCAGCAGTGGACAGGGGGCAAAAGATACGCAGTATTTT. V is TRBV6-4 and J is TRBJ2-3; 10 bases are shared with TRBD1. CDR1 and CDR2 from the germline V gene are MRHNA and SNTAGT. This CDR3 has 14 amino acids. Trimming removed 4 bases from V and 5 bases from J; junction bases left unmatched: 3.

This clone was detected once. The V and J genes are TRBV7-2 and TRBJ2-1, with TRBD2 matching over 9 bases. The germline V gene has CDR1 SGHTA and CDR2 FQGNSA. V dropped 2 bases and J dropped 5; count of bases not matched to a gene: 1. This CDR3 is built from 14 residues. CDR3 protein: CASSLLAGHNEQFF. In nucleotides, the CDR3 is TGTGCCAGCAGCTTACTAGCGGGGCACAATGAGCAGTTCTTC.

V is TRBV4-1 and J is TRBJ1-5, with 11 bases matching TRBD1. Germline loops: CDR1 MGHRA, CDR2 YSYEKL. V lost 1 base and J lost 6; bases outside the gene matches: 5. The CDR3 length is 16 residues. CDR3 sequence: CASSQAGTGGSQPQHF. The CDR3 DNA reads TGCGCCAGCAGCCAAGCTGGGACAGGGGGTAGTCAGCCCCAGCATTTT.

This rearrangement joins TRBV5-1 to TRBJ1-2; D remains ambiguous. This CDR3 is 18 amino acids long. CDR1 and CDR2 (germline): SGHRS, YFSETQ. The V gene lost 5 bases and the J gene lost 2 bases, with 25 bases spanning the gap. CDR3 region: CASRSLTPAGSTNYGYTF. The DNA of the CDR3 is TGCGCCAGCAGATCGTTGACCCCCGCCGGGTCGACGAACTATGGCTACACCTTC.

V and J are TRBV11-2 and TRBJ2-5; 7 positions match TRBD2. The J segment lost 2 bases and the V segment lost 3 bases, leaving 6 bases of the junction unmatched. CDR1 and CDR2 from the germline V gene are SGHAT and FQNNGV. This CDR3 has 15 residues. The CDR3 sequence is CASSFGAGSQETQYF. As DNA, the CDR3 is TGTGCCAGCAGCTTTGGAGCGGGGAGTCAAGAGACCCAGTACTTC.

The chain recombines TRBV13 with TRBJ1-1; TRBD1 aligns across 7 bases. V shed 1 base and J 1 base; nucleotides not matched to a gene: 9. Germline CDR1 is PRHDT and CDR2 is FYEKMQ (reference sequence). This CDR3 is built from 17 residues. The CDR3 DNA follows: TGTGCCAGCAGCTTAGTTGGTAGGGGGCGCCGGAACACTGAAGCTTTCTTT. Amino acids: CASSLVGRGRRNTEAFF.

The rearrangement uses TRBV5-6 and TRBJ2-7; D is unresolved. CDR3 length equals 12 residues. The ends were cut back, 1 base at V and 4 bases at J, with 6 bases in the middle. Germline-derived CDR1 and CDR2 are SGHDT and YYEEEE. The CDR3 coding sequence is TGTGCCAGCAGCTTGTACGGTTACGAGCAGTACTTC. It specifies CASSLYGYEQYF.

The chain is built from TRBV6-4 and TRBJ2-2; TRBD1 agrees at 8 bases. Germline lookup yields CDR1 MRHNA and CDR2 SNTAGT. V shed 5 bases, J shed 4 bases, and the junction held 6 bases outside the gene matches. The CDR3 runs 15 residues. The CDR3 protein is CASSKTGGGTGELFF. The CDR3 nucleotides are TGTGCCAGCAGTAAAACAGGGGGTGGCACCGGGGAGCTGTTTTTT.